This T cell receptor beta chain was profiled in a study of OX40 agonist ivuxolimab in advanced cancers. Germline CDR1 reads SGHRS; CDR2 reads YFSETQ. The CDR3 has 15 amino acids. Germline trimming cut 5 bases from V and 1 base from J; bases unmatched to any gene: 4. Sequencing was performed with immunoSEQ multiplex PCR; in TCRdb, only in-frame clones are kept and a portion is missing. The sample yields around 60,000 clones, 87% seen once. The receptor was derived from an adult with an advanced solid tumor such as melanoma, head and neck, liver or kidney cancer. The chain links TRBV5-1 to TRBJ2-3; 10 bases line up with TRBD2. Material: CD4+ or CD8+ T cells sorted from blood, obtained in a trial of the OX40 agonist ivuxolimab. The CDR3 nucleotides are TGCGCCAGCAGGTCCGGGACTAGCGGCACAGATACGCAGTATTTT. Translation gives CASRSGTSGTDTQYF.